The clone carrying this T cell receptor beta chain has only a few counts. Its matching antigen is unknown. These data come from a study of blood T cells in healthy people across ages. Study findings and constraints: Age advanced and TCR beta diversity per million T cells fell, roughly linearly.

Sample-barcoded 5' priming and a J-beta primer mix drove a second PCR of roughly 7 to 11 cycles. TCRdb called the 5' RACE reads again in MiXCR, with one record for every CDR3 protein. The repertoire consists of about 560,000 distinct CDR3 sequences, with about 26% occurring once and the leading ten covering 3% to 4.5%. Trimming pared 3 bases from V and 0 bases from J, leaving 15 bases between. Per germline, CDR1 KGHSH and CDR2 LQKENI. CDR3 length: 17 amino acids. Separately, the same data were catalogued under a study of T cells of mothers and their children.

The sequencing sample was made of blood. This receptor was obtained from a boy between 2 and 10 years old in good health. The J gene is TRBJ2-4, the V gene TRBV18, with D tentatively TRBD2 (5 bases). CDR3 in DNA: TGTGCCAGCTCACCTGGACTCCACCGACTAGCCAAAAACATTCAGTACTTC. This gives the protein CASSPGLHRLAKNIQYF.